The TCR beta chain under discussion was sequenced for a study of Graves' ophthalmopathy and Graves' hyperthyroidism. Study-level points and caveats: Both a roughly 65% sensitivity and an approximately 79% specificity characterized the model's predictions of ophthalmopathy progression.

Investigators amplified TCR beta CDR3 regions from RNA transcripts. HTBI primers served in a first-round RT-PCR, which a second-round multiplex PCR followed. TCRdb passed the multiplex PCR reads through MiXCR, listing each CDR3 protein once. The data show a few hundred thousand distinct CDR3 sequences, around 19% seen once. The germline gives CDR1 SQVTM, CDR2 ANQGSEA. The trim removed 3 bases at V and 3 bases at J, leaving 4 bases unmatched. The CDR3 is made up of 13 amino acids. This clonotype showed up many times. Its cognate antigen is unknown. Patients were left out if they had other autoimmune diseases, uncontrolled infections, pregnancy or lactation.

Sequences were obtained from peripheral blood. This sequence was found in a woman younger than 30 with Graves' ophthalmopathy. The chain has TRBV29-1 and TRBJ2-5, with 7 bases matching TRBD2. CDR3 amino acids: CSVERGGEETQYF. The DNA of the CDR3 is TGCAGCGTTGAGAGGGGAGGGGAAGAGACCCAGTACTTC.